The 16 T cell receptor beta chains in this list originate from one sample, sequenced in a study of memory CD8 T cells in hepatitis C reinfection (dated by TCRdb to about 2017). The sample's time point label is to be understood as: pre-reinfection, 55 to 20 weeks before reinfection detection. The sorted cells were sequenced directly ex vivo, without any in vitro expansion ahead of TCR sequencing. The library was obtained by the immunoSEQ multiplex PCR assay. Drawn from immuneACCESS, this table holds only the in-frame rearrangements with V and J called that TCRdb kept. Clones are partly lost; checked studies trace under half to an unresolved V gene and leave the rest unexplained. Here the sample has approximately 51,000 clones; roughly 86% occur a single time. The ten biggest clones cover about 1% of the sample. Sequences were obtained from naive CD8+ T cells sorted from blood. The sample's cell subset or site label, in plain terms: total naive CD8+CD45RO- T cells. These receptor sequences come from a man aged 18 to 30 with hepatitis C virus infection.

V is TRBV2 and J is TRBJ2-1; D remains ambiguous. The CDR3 has 13 residues. V shed 4 bases and J shed 6 bases, with 10 bases lying between them. Germline CDR1 SNHLY, CDR2 FYNNEI. The CDR3 sequence is CASSVTQVNEQFF. CDR3 bases: TGTGCCAGCAGTGTAACTCAGGTCAATGAGCAGTTCTTC.

The rearrangement links TRBV11-2 to TRBJ2-2; 8 bases are a match to TRBD2. Germline V gives CDR1 SGHAT, CDR2 FQNNGV. This CDR3 comprises 16 residues. The V and J ends lost 2 bases and 4 bases, in that order; junction bases with no gene match: 6. The DNA for the CDR3 is TGTGCCAGCAGCTTAAACGGCGGGAGGCTCACCGGGGAGCTGTTTTTT. Its protein is CASSLNGGRLTGELFF.

This sequence joins TRBV5-5 and TRBJ2-1; TRBD2 aligns across 14 bases. This CDR3 comprises 18 residues. J was trimmed by 9 bases and V by 0 bases; bases with no gene match: 11. The germline V gene encodes CDR1 SGHKS and CDR2 YYEKEE (reference sequence). CDR3 in amino acids: CASSLAPGLAGVGGEQFF. The CDR3 DNA sequence: TGTGCCAGCAGCTTGGCCCCGGGACTAGCGGGAGTAGGCGGTGAGCAGTTCTTC.

The chain carries TRBV9 and TRBJ2-1; TRBD2 matches at 12 bases. Germline V CDR1 and CDR2: SGDLS, YYNGEE. V gave up 0 bases and J gave up 5 bases; unmatched junction bases: 3. This CDR3 comprises 16 residues. The CDR3 DNA reads TGTGCCAGCAGCGTAGAATGGACTAGCGGGAACAATGAGCAGTTCTTC. Residues: CASSVEWTSGNNEQFF.

This chain uses TRBV19 with TRBJ2-2; 7 nucleotides match TRBD2. CDR1 and CDR2 from the germline V gene are LNHDA and SQIVND (reference sequence). CDR3 length: 13 residues. J gave up 6 bases and V 10 bases, and 8 bases lay outside the gene matches. The CDR3 loop is CATAEGGSGELFF. The CDR3 region has the DNA TGTGCCACTGCGGAGGGAGGGTCCGGGGAGCTGTTTTTT. The full variable domain, in which reference TRBV19 and TRBJ2-2 provide the parts outside the CDR3, is DGGITQSPKYLFRKEGQNVTLSCEQNLNHDAMYWYRQDPGQGLRLIYYSQIVNDFQKGDIAEGYSVSREKKESFPLTVTSAQKNPTAFYLCATAEGGSGELFFGEGSRLTVL.

The chain has TRBV19 and TRBJ1-1; no clear D gene. The CDR3 contains 13 residues. Trimming left V 4 bases short and J 1 base short, with 7 bases between. Germline assignment: CDR1 LNHDA and CDR2 SQIVND (reference sequence). CDR3 residues: CASSTPGNTEAFF. CDR3 nucleotide sequence: TGTGCCAGTAGTACACCAGGGAACACTGAAGCTTTCTTT.

The J gene is TRBJ1-1, the V gene TRBV13; D is uncertain. V lost 0 bases, J lost 11 bases, and 13 bases lay in between. Germline assignment: CDR1 PRHDT and CDR2 FYEKMQ (reference sequence). The CDR3 contains 13 residues. The CDR3 sequence is CASSLGRSPRAFF. For the CDR3, the DNA is TGTGCCAGCAGCTTAGGCCGATCCCCCCGGGCTTTCTTT.

This clone was recorded only once. This chain uses TRBV7-6 with TRBJ2-5, with 12 bases lining up with TRBD2. The last part of the DNA fits TRBJ2-7 better; the J call may be wrong. Germline lookup yields CDR1 SGHVS and CDR2 FNYEAQ. The length of the CDR3 is 15 residues. The CDR3 sequence is CASSSSLAGGDEQYF. The CDR3 DNA reads TGTGCCAGCAGCTCCTCCCTAGCGGGGGGGGACGAGCAGTACTTC.

This sequence joins TRBV19 and TRBJ1-2, with TRBD1 matching 7 bases. The junction had 3 bases not matched to a gene; V was cut back by 10 bases and J by 7 bases. Germline-derived CDR1 and CDR2 are LNHDA and SQIVND (reference sequence). This CDR3 region has 10 residues. CDR3 amino acids: CATGDSGYTF. CDR3 sequence (DNA): TGTGCCACAGGGGACAGTGGCTACACCTTC. The entire variable domain, with the rest obtained from reference TRBV19 and TRBJ1-2, is as follows: DGGITQSPKYLFRKEGQNVTLSCEQNLNHDAMYWYRQDPGQGLRLIYYSQIVNDFQKGDIAEGYSVSREKKESFPLTVTSAQKNPTAFYLCATGDSGYTFGSGTRLTVV.

The chain has TRBV28 and TRBJ2-1; 8 bases are shared with TRBD2. V shed 5 bases and J 8 bases; nucleotides not matched to a gene: 8. CDR3 length: 14 amino acids. The germline V gene has CDR1 MDHEN and CDR2 SYDVKM. CDR3 coding DNA: TGTGCCAGCAGTCCCTACGGGACTAGTGATGAGCAGTTCTTC. Amino acid sequence: CASSPYGTSDEQFF.

This clone has a single count. This chain uses TRBV6-5 with TRBJ2-5; TRBD2 aligns across 10 bases. Losses at the gene ends were 6 bases for V and 5 bases for J; bases not matched to a gene: 6. The germline V gene has CDR1 MNHEY and CDR2 SVGAGI. This CDR3 region has 14 residues. The chain's CDR3 is CASRILAGDETQYF. The DNA of the CDR3 is TGTGCCAGCAGAATCCTAGCGGGGGACGAGACCCAGTACTTC.

The V call is TRBV6-5, the J call TRBJ2-1, with D possibly matching TRBD2 (5 bases). Deletions cut 5 bases from V and 6 bases from J, with 14 bases between. CDR1 and CDR2 (germline): MNHEY, SVGAGI. This CDR3 has 14 residues. This CDR3 is CASSTTSSGNEQFF. CDR3 coding DNA: TGTGCCAGCAGTACAACTTCGAGCGGCAATGAGCAGTTCTTC.

The chain combines TRBV5-1 with TRBJ1-5; maybe TRBD1 (5 bases). The CDR3 runs 13 residues. V lost 2 bases to trimming and J lost 7 bases, with 10 bases between them. Per germline, CDR1 SGHRS and CDR2 YFSETQ. CDR3 in DNA: TGCGCCAGCAGCTTTTTGGGGCCCCAGCCCCAGCATTTT. Residues: CASSFLGPQPQHF.

The chain uses TRBV9 and TRBJ1-2; 7 bases are shared with TRBD1. The CDR3 covers 15 residues. Germline loops: CDR1 SGDLS, CDR2 YYNGEE. The J segment lost 2 bases and the V segment lost 0 bases, leaving 4 bases of the junction unmatched. CDR3 bases: TGTGCCAGCAGCGTAGGGGAGACAGGGAACTATGGCTACACCTTC. This encodes CASSVGETGNYGYTF.

The chain is built from TRBV13 and TRBJ1-3, with D tentatively TRBD1 (5 bases). The CDR3 loop spans 15 amino acids. The V gene lost 4 bases and the J gene lost 0 bases, with 10 bases spanning the gap. The V gene's germline CDR1 is PRHDT and CDR2 FYEKMQ (reference sequence). The CDR3 loop is CASSSGLFSGNTIYF. CDR3 nucleotides: TGTGCCAGCAGCTCGGGACTTTTCTCTGGAAACACCATATATTTT.

The chain has TRBV27 and TRBJ2-7; 13 bases are a match to TRBD2. The germline V gene encodes CDR1 MNHEY and CDR2 SMNVEV (reference sequence). V shed 5 bases and J 3 bases; nucleotides not matched to a gene: 4. This CDR3 has 15 amino acids. CDR3 loop: CASSTGLAGVYEQYF. The DNA for the CDR3 is TGTGCCAGCAGTACCGGACTAGCGGGAGTCTACGAGCAGTACTTC.